A single sample gave rise to the 14 T cell receptor beta chains below, sequenced in a study of regulatory T cells in long-lasting Graves disease. Both iRepertoire HTBI primers and Arm-PCR of CDR3 regions were used to build the TCR beta libraries. TCRdb re-called the multiplex PCR reads with MiXCR, one entry per CDR3 protein. Found here are about 520,000 distinct CDR3 sequences, around 12% of them singletons; the top ten hold more than 8%. The time point denotes: newly diagnosed GD, antithyroid drugs for less than 3 months. The TCR library was made from RNA that had been extracted from PBMCs in TRIzol. The same data also contributed to another study, on T cells in Graves' hyperthyroidism and ophthalmopathy.

Material: peripheral blood mononuclear cells (PBMCs), obtained at new diagnosis, from a patient treated with antithyroid drugs. These receptors were taken from a woman between 25 and 40 years old with Graves disease.

This clonotype has ten or more counts. This rearrangement joins TRBV30 to TRBJ1-1; D unclear. Trimming shortened V by 4 bases and J by 0 bases, and 6 bases separated the two germline ends. This CDR3 contains 12 residues. Germline V lookup: CDR1 GTSNPN, CDR2 SVGIG (reference sequence). The DNA for the CDR3 is TGTGCCTGGAATGACATGAACACTGAAGCTTTCTTT. Its translation is CAWNDMNTEAFF.

This clonotype was seen ten or more times. The chain recombines TRBV11-3 with TRBJ1-1; 8 bases line up with TRBD1. V was clipped by 5 bases and J by 2 bases; unmatched bases: 16. The CDR3 is 18 residues long. Germline V gene data show CDR1 as SGHNT and CDR2 as YENEEA. The CDR3 spells CASSPRTGQVAVNTEAFF. The CDR3 DNA reads TGTGCCAGCAGCCCCCGGACAGGGCAGGTGGCGGTTAACACTGAAGCTTTCTTT.

This clonotype has at least ten counts. One junction end does not reproduce the germline sequence, and a read error may be involved. The V gene is TRBV5-1, the J gene TRBJ2-3; TRBD1 aligns across 10 bases. From germline, CDR1 is SGHRS and CDR2 YFSETQ. The CDR3 extends over 15 amino acids. The CDR3: CASSLDRGRTDTQYF. CDR3 DNA: TGTGCCAGCAGCTTAGACAGGGGGCGAACAGATACGCAGTATTTT.

This clonotype appeared a single time. The gene calls are TRBV27 and TRBJ2-7, with TRBD2 matching over 12 bases. Trimming removed 3 bases from V and 4 bases from J; junction bases left unmatched: 10. The CDR3 consists of 17 residues. Germline V gene lookup returns CDR1 MNHEY and CDR2 SMNVEV (reference sequence). CDR3 protein: CASSFLTSGSLPYEQYF. CDR3 sequence (DNA): TGTGCCAGCAGTTTCCTGACTAGCGGGAGTCTACCGTACGAGCAGTACTTC.

This chain connects TRBV3-1 to TRBJ1-1, with no clear D. This CDR3 has 15 amino acids. Per germline, CDR1 LGHDT and CDR2 YNNKEL (reference sequence). Trimming took 1 base from V and 2 from J, leaving 11 bases between them. CDR3 sequence reads: CASSQATIGNTEAFF. The CDR3 coding sequence is TGTGCCAGCAGCCAAGCCACAATTGGCAACACTGAAGCTTTCTTT.

This clonotype came up a few times. The CDR3 here is CASRGTYTDTQYF. The CDR3 DNA sequence: TGTGCCAGCCGCGGGACTTACACAGATACGCAGTATTTT. The chain has TRBV19 and TRBJ2-3; D is perhaps TRBD2 (6 bases). Germline CDR1 reads LNHDA; CDR2 reads SQIVND (reference sequence). V gave up 9 bases and J gave up 2 bases, with 12 bases separating them. This CDR3 contains 13 residues. Drawing the rest from reference TRBV19 and TRBJ2-3, the complete variable domain is DGGITQSPKYLFRKEGQNVTLSCEQNLNHDAMYWYRQDPGQGLRLIYYSQIVNDFQKGDIAEGYSVSREKKESFPLTVTSAQKNPTAFYLCASRGTYTDTQYFGPGTRLTVL.

This clonotype was counted many times. The CDR3 coding sequence is TGCAGTGCTAGAGAGGGACCGGGACTAGCGGGAGGGTCTGGCTACGAGCAGTACTTC. This codes for CSAREGPGLAGGSGYEQYF. This sequence joins TRBV20-1 and TRBJ2-7; 16 positions agree with TRBD2. The CDR3 loop spans 19 amino acids. The ends lost 0 bases at V and 3 bases at J; junction bases unmatched: 11. Germline loops: CDR1 DFQATT, CDR2 SNEGSKA (reference sequence).

This clonotype was seen at least ten times. The rearrangement uses TRBV7-3 and TRBJ2-3; TRBD2 aligns across 7 bases. This CDR3 comprises 14 residues. V shed 7 bases and J 4 bases; nucleotides not matched to a gene: 8. Germline V gene lookup returns CDR1 SGHTA and CDR2 FQGTGA. The CDR3 spells CASNDGRHADTQYF. In nucleotides, the CDR3 is TGTGCCAGCAATGACGGGAGGCACGCAGATACGCAGTATTTT.

At least ten counts were recorded for this clonotype. The gene calls are TRBV7-2 and TRBJ1-5; D is unclear. The CDR3 has 15 amino acids. V gave up 5 bases and J gave up 2 bases, with 13 bases separating them. Germline-derived CDR1 and CDR2 are SGHTA and FQGNSA. CDR3 coding DNA: TGTGCCAGCAGCCGAGGTGGGGTAGGCAATCAGCCCCAGCATTTT. Its translation is CASSRGGVGNQPQHF. The complete variable domain, with remaining parts taken from reference TRBV7-2 and TRBJ1-5, reads GAGVSQSPSNKVTEKGKDVELRCDPISGHTALYWYRQSLGQGLEFLIYFQGNSAPDKSGLPSDRFSAERTGGSVSTLTIQRTQQEDSAVYLCASSRGGVGNQPQHFGDGTRLSIL.

This clonotype was counted at least ten times. This chain joins TRBV6-5 and TRBJ2-7, with D perhaps TRBD2 (6 bases). This CDR3 has 15 amino acids. Germline CDR1 and CDR2: MNHEY and SVGAGI. Trimming left V 4 bases short and J 6 bases short, with 19 bases between. CDR3 amino acids: CASSLGLPSAGEQYF. In nucleotides, the CDR3 is TGTGCCAGCAGTTTGGGACTTCCCTCAGCCGGCGAGCAGTACTTC.

This clonotype has more than one count but fewer than ten. The chain combines TRBV3-1 with TRBJ2-3; D perhaps matches TRBD1 (7 bases). The CDR3 is made up of 16 amino acids. CDR1 and CDR2 from the germline V gene are LGHDT and YNNKEL (reference sequence). Trimming shortened V by 2 bases and J by 3 bases, and 15 bases separated the two germline ends. Written as DNA, the CDR3 is TGTGCCAGCAGCCAACCCCGGGACAGCGGGACAGATACGCAGTATTTT. It yields the protein CASSQPRDSGTDTQYF.

In this sample, this clonotype turned up many times. This chain links TRBV7-6 with TRBJ1-3; D is uncertain. V lost 4 bases and J lost 0, with 7 bases in between. The germline V gene encodes CDR1 SGHVS and CDR2 FNYEAQ. The CDR3 consists of 14 residues. Here the CDR3 reads CASSSSVSGNTIYF. For the CDR3, the DNA is TGTGCCAGCAGCTCCAGCGTCTCTGGAAACACCATATATTTT.

This clonotype was seen ten or more times. This rearrangement joins TRBV29-1 to TRBJ2-1, with no clear D. Germline V gives CDR1 SQVTM, CDR2 ANQGSEA. V dropped 4 bases and J dropped 5 bases, with 6 bases sitting between them. This CDR3 has 11 amino acids. The CDR3 DNA follows: TGCAGCGTTGCGCGAGACAATGAGCAGTTCTTC. It translates to CSVARDNEQFF.

This clonotype was seen repeatedly, ten times or more. The CDR3 spells CSARDPQGGSYEQYF. The CDR3 nucleotides read TGCAGTGCTAGAGATCCGCAGGGGGGGTCCTACGAGCAGTACTTC. V and J are TRBV20-1 and TRBJ2-7; TRBD1 or TRBD2 may be the D gene (7 bases each). Germline CDR1 and CDR2: DFQATT and SNEGSKA (reference sequence). The V end lost 0 bases, the J end lost 1 base, and 13 bases lay between the germline ends. The CDR3 contains 15 residues.